Shown below are 32 T cell receptor beta chains from a single sample sequenced in a study of cytomegalovirus exposure and HLA in healthy donors. PCR primers comprised 60 Vbeta and 13 Jbeta primers. TCRdb keeps only in-frame clones here, not all; method: immunoSEQ multiplex PCR. The table has roughly 100,000 clones, just over 75% seen once. What was sequenced was PBMCs. Receptor source: a middle-aged man in good health and CMV-seropositive.

The V and J genes are TRBV28 and TRBJ1-2, with D possibly being TRBD1 (6 bases). V was trimmed by 3 bases and J by 7 bases, leaving 21 bases between them. This CDR3 has 16 amino acids. From germline, CDR1 is MDHEN and CDR2 SYDVKM. The CDR3 DNA follows: TGTGCCAGCAGTTTTCGAGCCCTGGAACAGGGCCGTGGCTACACCTTC. It codes for CASSFRALEQGRGYTF.

A single count supports this clone. The chain links TRBV19 to TRBJ1-2; no reliable D call. Looked up from germline, CDR1 is LNHDA and CDR2 is SQIVND (reference sequence). Trimming left V 11 bases short and J 8 bases short, with 24 bases between. The CDR3 length is 14 residues. CDR3 coding DNA: TGTGCCGTAAAAGGCGTTAGGCCGGCGGGAGGCTACACCTTC. Its protein product is CAVKGVRPAGGYTF.

The chain recombines TRBV30 with TRBJ2-7, with 11 bases fitting TRBD2. Germline CDR1 and CDR2: GTSNPN and SVGIG (reference sequence). The J segment lost 6 bases and the V segment lost 6 bases, leaving 7 bases of the junction unmatched. CDR3 size: 13 residues. Here the CDR3 DNA reads TGTGCCTGTTTAGCGGGGGGGCGTCGCGAGCAGTACTTC. The encoded protein is CACLAGGRREQYF.

The chain is built from TRBV9 and TRBJ1-5; the D gene is possibly TRBD1 (6 bases). The V end lost 4 bases, the J end lost 1 base, and 15 bases lay between the germline ends. The CDR3 runs to 16 residues. Germline values: CDR1 SGDLS, CDR2 YYNGEE. The CDR3 spells CASSPGGTGSNQPQHF. The CDR3 bases are TGTGCCAGCAGCCCAGGAGGCACAGGGAGCAATCAGCCCCAGCATTTT.

The V call is TRBV7-9, the J call TRBJ2-1; TRBD2 matches 12 bases. Losses at the gene ends were 5 bases for V and 2 bases for J; bases not matched to a gene: 4. The CDR3 is 16 residues long. Germline lookup yields CDR1 SEHNR and CDR2 FQNEAQ (reference sequence). Here the CDR3 DNA reads TGTGCCAGCAGCATCCTAGCGGGGGGGCCCTACAATGAGCAGTTCTTC. Translation: CASSILAGGPYNEQFF.

V is TRBV6-6 and J is TRBJ2-7; 9 bases match TRBD1. This CDR3 has 14 residues. V lost 5 bases to trimming and J lost 7 bases; unmatched junction nucleotides: 9. The germline gives CDR1 MNHNY, CDR2 SVGAGI (reference sequence). The CDR3 DNA is TGTGCCAGCAGTACCCGGGACAGGGAAGAGGAGCAGTACTTC. This codes for CASSTRDREEEQYF.

The rearrangement joins TRBV6-5 to TRBJ1-1, with D tentatively TRBD1 (5 bases). The CDR3 has 15 residues. In germline, CDR1 is MNHEY, CDR2 SVGAGI. The V end lost 0 bases, the J end lost 0 bases, and 8 bases lay between the germline ends. CDR3 loop: CASSYSNRLNTEAFF. CDR3 nucleotides: TGTGCCAGCAGTTACTCGAACAGGTTGAACACTGAAGCTTTCTTT.

This clone was seen a single time. The chain joins TRBV7-6 to TRBJ1-1; no clear D. CDR3 length equals 15 residues. The V end lost 4 bases, the J end lost 0 bases, and 12 bases lay between the germline ends. Germline assignment: CDR1 SGHVS and CDR2 FNYEAQ. For the CDR3, the DNA is TGTGCCAGCAGCTCCGGAGGACGTATGAACACTGAAGCTTTCTTT. Amino acids: CASSSGGRMNTEAFF.

V is TRBV7-8 and J is TRBJ2-3, with TRBD2 identical over 8 bases. The CDR3 has 18 amino acids. V was pared by 5 bases and J by 0 bases, with 13 bases of the junction left unmatched. Germline V gene data show CDR1 as SGHVS and CDR2 as FQNEAQ. The CDR3 spells CASSLGAGGMISTDTQYF. The CDR3 DNA follows: TGTGCCAGCAGCCTAGGGGCGGGAGGCATGATTAGCACAGATACGCAGTATTTT.

The chain recombines TRBV10-3 with TRBJ2-1; no firm D call. Germline assignment: CDR1 ENHRY and CDR2 SYGVKD. V gave up 3 bases and J gave up 7 bases, with 10 bases separating them. The CDR3 extends over 13 amino acids. CDR3 sequence: CAISEPNANEQFF. CDR3 bases: TGTGCCATCAGTGAACCAAACGCGAATGAGCAGTTCTTC.

V usage is TRBV21-1 and J usage is TRBJ1-2; no DNA check was done on the table's D call, TRBD1. TRBV21-1 counts as a pseudogene. The CDR3 consists of 12 residues. CDR3 protein: CASSRRGYGYTF. The CDR3 nucleotides are TGTGCCAGCAGTCGCAGGGGCTATGGCTACACCTTC.

The genes are TRBV30 and TRBJ2-3; perhaps TRBD2 as D (7 bases). This CDR3 spans 18 amino acids. The V end lost 4 bases, the J end lost 0 bases, and 23 bases lay between the germline ends. CDR1 is GTSNPN and CDR2 is SVGIG in the germline V gene (reference sequence). CDR3 amino acids: CAWNQYPRGASSTDTQYF. In nucleotides, the CDR3 is TGTGCCTGGAACCAATATCCACGGGGGGCTTCTAGCACAGATACGCAGTATTTT.

The rearrangement links TRBV19 to TRBJ2-1; 7 bases map to TRBD2. This CDR3 is built from 19 residues. Losses at the gene ends were 3 bases for V and 4 bases for J; bases not matched to a gene: 18. Germline V CDR1 and CDR2: LNHDA, SQIVND (reference sequence). DNA of the CDR3: TGTGCCAGTAGTATGGGTGAGGGGAGAGCGGGACGCTTATACAATGAGCAGTTCTTC. Translation: CASSMGEGRAGRLYNEQFF.

The genes are TRBV20-1 and TRBJ1-1, with 7 nucleotides matching TRBD1. Trimming removed 0 bases from V and 11 bases from J; junction bases left unmatched: 3. This CDR3 spans 11 amino acids. Germline CDR1 and CDR2: DFQATT and SNEGSKA (reference sequence). DNA for the CDR3: TGCAGTGCTAGAGAGACAGGGAGGGCTTTCTTT. Encoded protein: CSARETGRAFF.

DNA of the CDR3: TGTGCCAGCAGTTTAACGGCGGGGACCCAGTACTTC. This gives the protein CASSLTAGTQYF. The gene calls are TRBV28 and TRBJ2-5; D possibly corresponds to TRBD2 (5 bases). CDR1 is MDHEN, CDR2 SYDVKM, per germline. CDR3 length equals 12 residues. Trimming removed 2 bases at V and 7 bases at J, with 8 bases between.

This chain joins TRBV7-2 and TRBJ1-2, with 7 bases matching TRBD1. CDR3 length equals 13 residues. V shed 5 bases and J 6 bases; nucleotides not matched to a gene: 6. The germline V gene has CDR1 SGHTA and CDR2 FQGNSA. This CDR3 reads CASSNTGEHGYTF. The CDR3 DNA reads TGTGCCAGCAGCAATACAGGGGAACATGGCTACACCTTC.

The V gene is TRBV6-1, the J gene TRBJ2-5; maybe TRBD2 (7 bases). V shed 3 bases and J shed 4 bases, with 15 bases lying between them. Germline V CDR1 and CDR2: MNHNS, SASEGT. The CDR3 is 15 amino acids. This CDR3 reads CASSDGGAGGETQYF. DNA for the CDR3: TGTGCCAGCAGTGATGGGGGGGCCGGCGGAGAGACCCAGTACTTC.

J is TRBJ2-7 and V is TRBV11-2; perhaps TRBD2 as D (6 bases). CDR3 size: 12 residues. V was cut by 5 bases and J by 9 bases, with 14 bases left in between. Germline V CDR1 and CDR2: SGHAT, FQNNGV. CDR3 sequence: CASSHTLGGQYF. CDR3 in DNA: TGTGCCAGCAGCCACACGTTGGGAGGGCAGTACTTC.

On this clone itself: The junction departs from the called germline gene at one end, perhaps through a read error. The rearrangement uses TRBV27 and TRBJ2-4, with a possible D match to TRBD2 (5 bases). Germline V gene sequence: CDR1 MNHEY, CDR2 SMNVEV (reference sequence). The CDR3 has 15 residues. CDR3 in amino acids: CASSSSTLAKNSQYF. The DNA of the CDR3 is TGTGCCAGCAGTTCCTCGACTCTAGCCAAAAACAGTCAGTACTTC.

Ten or more counts support this clone. The chain has TRBV6-5 and TRBJ2-7; D possibly corresponds to TRBD2 (5 bases). V lost 5 bases and J 0 bases, leaving 14 bases between the germline ends. The CDR3 runs 15 residues. Germline CDR1 reads MNHEY; CDR2 reads SVGAGI. Here the CDR3 DNA reads TGTGCCAGCAGTAGGGATGTACTAGTCTCCTACGAGCAGTACTTC. As protein: CASSRDVLVSYEQYF.

This clone was seen once. The genes are TRBV7-6 and TRBJ1-1; TRBD1 might be the D (5 bases). Germline V gives CDR1 SGHVS, CDR2 FNYEAQ. The CDR3 consists of 15 residues. The V end was cut by 5 bases, the J end by 11 bases, with 24 bases between. DNA of the CDR3: TGTGCCAGCAGCGCGGAGGGGATGACTTTTGCTCCGGCTTTCTTT. This codes for CASSAEGMTFAPAFF.

A note on this clone: One end of the junction does not line up with germline, which may come from a read error. V is TRBV30 and J is TRBJ2-6; 8 bases agree with TRBD1. CDR1 GTSNPN and CDR2 SVGIG come from the germline V gene (reference sequence). This CDR3 comprises 18 residues. Written as DNA, the CDR3 is TGTGCCTGGAGTGTTCGGGACAGGCATCTATCTGGGGCCAACGGCCTGACTTTC. This encodes CAWSVRDRHLSGANGLTF.

This clone was detected once. J is TRBJ2-2 and V is TRBV30; D perhaps matches TRBD1 (5 bases). Trimming pared 1 base from V and 0 bases from J, leaving 6 bases between. The CDR3 length is 14 residues. From germline, CDR1 is GTSNPN and CDR2 SVGIG (reference sequence). CDR3 bases: TGTGCCTGGAGTGAGGGGACGAACACCGGGGAGCTGTTTTTT. Its translation: CAWSEGTNTGELFF.

The chain combines TRBV21-1 with TRBJ2-6; the table's D call, TRBD1, has no DNA check behind it. TRBV21-1 is assigned pseudogene status. This CDR3 spans 17 amino acids. The DNA for the CDR3 is TGTGCCAGCCGCGGACAGGGGGCTTGGGGTGGGGCCAACGGCCTGACTTTC. Its translation is CASRGQGAWGGANGLTF.

This clone was seen a single time. V and J are TRBV11-3 and TRBJ2-7; TRBD1 aligns across 9 bases. The V gene end was trimmed by 0 bases and the J gene end by 13 bases; junction bases not matched to a gene: 4. The germline CDR1 and CDR2 sequences are SGHNT and YENEEA. CDR3 length: 12 amino acids. The CDR3 sequence is CASSLDGTGIYF. The DNA for the CDR3 is TGTGCCAGCAGCTTAGACGGGACAGGGATTTACTTC. Supplemented by reference TRBV11-3 and TRBJ2-7, the full variable domain reads EAGVVQSPRYKIIEKKQPVAFWCNPISGHNTLYWYLQNLGQGPELLIRYENEEAVDDSQLPKDRFSAERLKGVDSTLKIQPAELGDSAVYLCASSLDGTGIYFGPGTRLTVT.

This clone was counted between two and nine times. The rearrangement joins TRBV25-1 to TRBJ2-4; the D gene is possibly TRBD2 (7 bases). CDR1 and CDR2 (germline): MGHDK, SYGVNS. Trimming stripped 8 bases from V and 0 bases from J, with 14 bases between. The CDR3 is made up of 15 amino acids. In DNA, the CDR3 is TGTGCCAGCGGGGGGGGGCGGAAAGCCAAAAACATTCAGTACTTC. It codes for CASGGGRKAKNIQYF.

This chain uses TRBV4-1 with TRBJ2-2, with a possible D match to TRBD2 (6 bases). The CDR3 is 15 residues long. Germline V gene sequence: CDR1 MGHRA, CDR2 YSYEKL. With 1 base removed from V and 7 bases from J, the gap between germline ends came to 13 bases. CDR3 protein: CASSQVMNGGGELFF. CDR3 bases: TGCGCCAGCAGCCAAGTGATGAACGGGGGCGGGGAGCTGTTTTTT.

V is TRBV2 and J is TRBJ2-2; the match to TRBD1 covers 7 bases. V trimming: 6 bases; J trimming: 6 bases; junction bases outside the gene matches: 10. This CDR3 comprises 15 residues. Germline CDR1 reads SNHLY; CDR2 reads FYNNEI. Here the CDR3 DNA reads TGTGCCAGCAGCCCTATAACGACAGGGTCCGGGGAGCTGTTTTTT. Its translation is CASSPITTGSGELFF.

The rearrangement links TRBV7-2 to TRBJ2-7; TRBD2 matches at 11 bases. Germline V gene data show CDR1 as SGHTA and CDR2 as FQGNSA. J lost 4 bases, V lost 2 bases, and 10 bases had no gene match. The CDR3 extends over 17 amino acids. The CDR3 DNA follows: TGTGCCAGCAGCTTATTCGGGGGGACTAGCGGTAAATACGAGCAGTACTTC. Its translation is CASSLFGGTSGKYEQYF.

This clone has only one observation. The rearrangement links TRBV27 to TRBJ2-2; D unresolved. Trimming took off 0 bases at V and 6 bases at J, with 8 bases between the two ends. Germline V gene sequence: CDR1 MNHEY, CDR2 SMNVEV (reference sequence). This CDR3 has 14 amino acids. The CDR3 loop is CASSLSVESGELFF. CDR3 coding DNA: TGTGCCAGCAGTTTATCGGTAGAATCCGGGGAGCTGTTTTTT.

The chain employs TRBV15 and TRBJ1-1; no clear D. V lost 0 bases, J lost 6 bases, and 11 bases lay in between. CDR3 size: 14 residues. Germline V gene data show CDR1 as LNHNV and CDR2 as YYDKDF (reference sequence). The CDR3 sequence: CATSRDFLAPEAFF. The CDR3 nucleotides read TGTGCCACCAGCAGAGATTTTTTGGCCCCTGAAGCTTTCTTT.

Regarding this clone: The junction departs from germline at one end; a sequencing error may be responsible. The chain couples TRBV4-1 to TRBJ2-4, with a tentative D call TRBD1 (5 bases). This CDR3 is built from 16 residues. Germline-derived CDR1 and CDR2 are MGHRA and YSYEKL. The CDR3 DNA reads TGCGCCAGCAGCCCAGGGCAAGCGAGAGCCAAAAACAGTCAGTACTTC. Translation: CASSPGQARAKNSQYF.